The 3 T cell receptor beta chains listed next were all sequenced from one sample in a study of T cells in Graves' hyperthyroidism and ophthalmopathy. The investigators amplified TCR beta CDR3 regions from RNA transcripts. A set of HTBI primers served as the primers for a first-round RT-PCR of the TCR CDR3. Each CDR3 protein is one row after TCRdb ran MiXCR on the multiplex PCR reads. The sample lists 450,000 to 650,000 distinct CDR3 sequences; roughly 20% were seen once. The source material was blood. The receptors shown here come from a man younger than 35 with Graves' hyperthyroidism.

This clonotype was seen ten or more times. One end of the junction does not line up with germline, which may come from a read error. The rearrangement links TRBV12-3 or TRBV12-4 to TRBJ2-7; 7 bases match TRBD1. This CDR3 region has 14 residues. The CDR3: CASSRAQGLDEQYF. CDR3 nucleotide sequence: TGTGCCAGCAGTCGCGCACAGGGGCTCGACGAGCAATACTTC.

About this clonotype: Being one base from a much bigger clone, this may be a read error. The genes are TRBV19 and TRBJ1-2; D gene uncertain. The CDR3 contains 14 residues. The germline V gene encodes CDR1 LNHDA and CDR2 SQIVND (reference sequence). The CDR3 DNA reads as TGTGCCAGTAGTATACTCGGGATAGGGTATGGCTACAGCTTC. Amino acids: CASSILGIGYGYSF.

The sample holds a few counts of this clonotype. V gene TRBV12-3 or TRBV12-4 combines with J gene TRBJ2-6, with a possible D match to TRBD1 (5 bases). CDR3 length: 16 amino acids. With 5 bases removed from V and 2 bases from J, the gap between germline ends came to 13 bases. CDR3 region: CASSKTEVTGANVLTF. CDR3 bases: TGTGCCAGCAGTAAGACAGAAGTCACTGGGGCCAACGTCCTGACTTTC.